This T cell receptor beta chain was identified in a study of beta chain features in type 1 diabetes. Study-wide findings and caveats: People with Type 1 diabetes carried modestly yet significantly shorter TCRB CDR3s in all four CD4+ subsets. It was among patients, rather than healthy donors, that naive, central memory and Treg TCRB repertoires appeared more similar.

Trimming removed 8 bases at V and 0 bases at J, with 8 bases between. Germline V gives CDR1 MNHEY, CDR2 SVGAGI. The CDR3 totals 14 residues. All of the isolated RNA was reverse transcribed, so expressed TCRB transcripts were sequenced. The data were produced by immunoSEQ multiplex PCR, yet TCRdb's version contains in-frame clones alone and is incomplete. This table has around 360,000 clones, 10% to 15% appearing once. In its sample, this clone was seen a few times. Its antigen is unidentified. The chain combines TRBV6-5 with TRBJ2-6; D unresolved. Sequenced: naive CD4+ T cells from blood. The sequence came from a woman between 18 and 29 years old with type 1 diabetes. CDR3 coding DNA: TGTGCCAGCCCCGACAACTCTGGGGCCAACGTCCTGACTTTC. Its protein is CASPDNSGANVLTF.